The text below deals with one T cell receptor (beta chain). Its matching antigen is unknown. The sample comes from a study of T cell repertoires in ileal Crohn's disease. Looking at the study overall: Postoperative therapy was given to about half: about 11 thiopurines, around 18 anti-TNF agents.

Only in-frame clones appear in the TCRdb table, and some are missing; sequencing was by immunoSEQ multiplex PCR. The table includes more than 7,000 clones, roughly 72% detected once. Time point denoted: neoterminal ileum biopsy at postoperative endoscopy, about 6 months after surgery. V shed 0 bases and J shed 8 bases, with 11 bases lying between them. Per germline, CDR1 MNHNS and CDR2 SASEGT. The CDR3 sequence is 15 residues long. General observations from the study: Within the first postoperative year, endoscopy came at median roughly 7.3 months. Compared with CD4 T cells, sorted CD8 cells carried more expanded clones.

Sequencing was carried out using ileal tissue. The receptor's source is an adult with Crohn's disease. The V call is TRBV6-1, the J call TRBJ1-6; D remains ambiguous. The CDR3 sequence is CASSEAVPSYSPLHF. In DNA, the CDR3 is TGTGCCAGCAGTGAAGCTGTTCCGAGCTATTCACCCCTCCACTTT.